This paragraph covers one TCR beta chain sequence. In the original processing: Scientists estimated how many nucleated cells there were by amplifying reference gene primers. Data came from immunoSEQ multiplex PCR; TCRdb stores just in-frame clones and leaves some out. The V and J calls and the clone size are those of that table, but D and trimming were determined from the DNA. The sample lists around 72,000 clones, 70% to 90% seen once, with around a sixth in the top ten. The V and J ends lost 8 bases and 0 bases, in that order; junction bases with no gene match: 6. CDR3 length: 13 amino acids. The germline gives CDR1 GTSNPN, CDR2 SVGIG (reference sequence). The sample is drawn from a study of blood T cell repertoires in COVID-19. About the study: Specimens from acute and convalescent COVID-19 originated in the United States, Italy and Spain. PBMCs, B-cell-depleted T cells, or T cells were the source of the cDNA or gDNA that made up the material.

This clonotype was sampled from a woman of 80 years or more with acute or convalescent COVID-19. The sequencing sample was made of peripheral blood. V usage is TRBV30 and J usage is TRBJ1-2; 7 bases match TRBD1. This CDR3 is CAVETGPNYGYTF. CDR3 bases: TGTGCCGTGGAGACAGGGCCTAACTATGGCTACACCTTC.